This T cell receptor beta chain was identified in a study of blood T cell repertoires in COVID-19. Study-wide context: COVID-19 samples from acute and convalescent phases originated in the United States, Italy and Spain. From T cells, B-cell-depleted T cells, or PBMCs came the material, which was cDNA or gDNA.

In the original workflow: Amplification of reference gene primers was used by the study to estimate nucleated cell counts. TCRdb keeps only in-frame clones here, not all; method: immunoSEQ multiplex PCR. V and J calls and clone size follow that table, whereas D and trimming were derived from the DNA. The table lists 140,000 to 150,000 clones, more than 75% of them singletons. The CDR3 is made up of 14 amino acids. The germline V and J ends were trimmed by 5 bases and 5 bases, with 13 bases remaining between them. The germline V gene encodes CDR1 MNHEY and CDR2 SVGEGT. The rearrangement joins TRBV6-2 or TRBV6-3 to TRBJ2-4; D may be TRBD1 (6 bases). Sequencing was done on a sample of peripheral blood. The sequence was collected from a man between 60 and 75 years old with acute or convalescent COVID-19. CDR3 amino acids: CASSRRQVENIQYF. CDR3 coding DNA: TGTGCCAGCAGTCGTAGACAGGTGGAAAACATTCAGTACTTC.